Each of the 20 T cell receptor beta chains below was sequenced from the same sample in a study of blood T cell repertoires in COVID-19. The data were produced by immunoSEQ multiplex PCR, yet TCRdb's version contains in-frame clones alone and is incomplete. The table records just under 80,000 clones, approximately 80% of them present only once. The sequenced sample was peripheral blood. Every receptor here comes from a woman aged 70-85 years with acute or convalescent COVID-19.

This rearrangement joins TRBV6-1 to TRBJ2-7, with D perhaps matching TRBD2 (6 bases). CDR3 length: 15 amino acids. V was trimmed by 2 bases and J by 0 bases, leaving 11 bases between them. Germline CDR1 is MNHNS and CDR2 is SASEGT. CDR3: CASSERSGLSYEQYF. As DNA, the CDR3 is TGTGCCAGCAGTGAACGTAGCGGACTCTCCTACGAGCAGTACTTC.

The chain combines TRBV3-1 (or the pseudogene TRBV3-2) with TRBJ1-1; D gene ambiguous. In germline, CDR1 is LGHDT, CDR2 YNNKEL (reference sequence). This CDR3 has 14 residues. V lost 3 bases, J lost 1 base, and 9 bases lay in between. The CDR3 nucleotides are TGTGCCAGCAGCCACTATAGAGGGAACACTGAAGCTTTCTTT. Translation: CASSHYRGNTEAFF.

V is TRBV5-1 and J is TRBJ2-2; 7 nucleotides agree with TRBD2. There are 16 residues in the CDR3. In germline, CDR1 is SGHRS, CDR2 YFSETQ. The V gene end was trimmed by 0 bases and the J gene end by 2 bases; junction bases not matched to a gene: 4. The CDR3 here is CASSLDASGNTGELFF. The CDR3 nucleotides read TGCGCCAGCAGCTTGGATGCTAGCGGAAACACCGGGGAGCTGTTTTTT.

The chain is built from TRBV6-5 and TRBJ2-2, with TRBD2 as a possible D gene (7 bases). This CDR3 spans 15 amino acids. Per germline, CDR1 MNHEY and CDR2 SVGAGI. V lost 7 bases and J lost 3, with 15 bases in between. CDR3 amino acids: CASTRLAGDTGELFF. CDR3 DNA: TGTGCCAGCACCAGACTAGCAGGGGACACCGGGGAGCTGTTTTTT.

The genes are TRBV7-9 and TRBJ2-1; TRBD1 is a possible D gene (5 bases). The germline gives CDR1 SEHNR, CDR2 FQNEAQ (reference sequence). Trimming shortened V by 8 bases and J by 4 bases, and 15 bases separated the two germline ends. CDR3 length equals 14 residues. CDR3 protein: CASVRGTGYNEQFF. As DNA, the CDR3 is TGTGCCAGCGTTAGGGGCACTGGGTACAATGAGCAGTTCTTC.

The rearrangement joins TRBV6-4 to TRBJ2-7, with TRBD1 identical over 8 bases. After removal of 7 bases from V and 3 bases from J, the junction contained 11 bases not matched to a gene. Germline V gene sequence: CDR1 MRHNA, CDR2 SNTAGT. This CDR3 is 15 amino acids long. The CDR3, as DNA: TGTGCCAGCAATAAGGACAGGGCTTTAGACTACGAGCAGTACTTC. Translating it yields CASNKDRALDYEQYF.

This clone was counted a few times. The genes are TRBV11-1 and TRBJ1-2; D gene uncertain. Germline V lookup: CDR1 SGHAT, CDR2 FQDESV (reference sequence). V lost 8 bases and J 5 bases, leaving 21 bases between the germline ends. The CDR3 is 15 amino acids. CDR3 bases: TGTGCCAGCGGCGTTCGGGGTGTATCGAGTTATGGCTACACCTTC. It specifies CASGVRGVSSYGYTF.

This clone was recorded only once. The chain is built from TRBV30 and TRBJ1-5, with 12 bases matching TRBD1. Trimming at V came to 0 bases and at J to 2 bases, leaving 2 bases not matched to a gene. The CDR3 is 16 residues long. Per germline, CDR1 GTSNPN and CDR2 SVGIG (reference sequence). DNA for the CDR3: TGTGCCTGGAGTGTAGGGACAGGGGGCCGCAATCAGCCCCAGCATTTT. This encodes CAWSVGTGGRNQPQHF.

DNA for the CDR3: TGTGCCAGCTCACCGGGACAGGGGAGCTCCTACGAGCAGTACTTC. This translates into CASSPGQGSSYEQYF. V is TRBV18 and J is TRBJ2-7, with 10 bases fitting TRBD1. The CDR3 is 15 residues long. Unmatched junction bases numbered 2, after V lost 3 bases and J lost 0 bases. Germline V lookup: CDR1 KGHSH, CDR2 LQKENI.

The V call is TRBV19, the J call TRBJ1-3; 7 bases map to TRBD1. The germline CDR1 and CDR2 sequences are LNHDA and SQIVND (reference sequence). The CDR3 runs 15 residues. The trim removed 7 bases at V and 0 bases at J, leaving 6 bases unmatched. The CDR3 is CASTNRQGSGNTIYF. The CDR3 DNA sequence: TGTGCCAGTACGAATCGACAGGGCTCTGGAAACACCATATATTTT.

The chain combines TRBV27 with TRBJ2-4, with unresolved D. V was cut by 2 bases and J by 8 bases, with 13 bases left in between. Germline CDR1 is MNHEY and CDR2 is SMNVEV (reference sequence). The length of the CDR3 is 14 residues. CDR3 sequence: CASSLGQEVDIQYF. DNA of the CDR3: TGTGCCAGCAGTTTAGGTCAAGAGGTTGACATTCAGTACTTC.

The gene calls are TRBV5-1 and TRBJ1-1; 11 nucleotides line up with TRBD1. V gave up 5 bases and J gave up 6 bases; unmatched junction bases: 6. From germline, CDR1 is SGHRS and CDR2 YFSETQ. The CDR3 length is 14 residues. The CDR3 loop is CASRPPGQGAEAFF. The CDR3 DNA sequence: TGCGCCAGCAGACCTCCGGGACAGGGGGCTGAAGCTTTCTTT.

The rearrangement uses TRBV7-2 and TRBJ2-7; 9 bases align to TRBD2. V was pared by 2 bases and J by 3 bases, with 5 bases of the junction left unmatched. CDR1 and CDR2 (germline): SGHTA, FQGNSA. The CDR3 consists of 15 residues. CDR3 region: CASSLKLAGFYEQYF. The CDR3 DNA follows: TGTGCCAGCAGCTTAAAACTAGCGGGCTTCTACGAGCAGTACTTC. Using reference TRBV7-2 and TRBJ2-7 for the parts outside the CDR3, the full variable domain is GAGVSQSPSNKVTEKGKDVELRCDPISGHTALYWYRQSLGQGLEFLIYFQGNSAPDKSGLPSDRFSAERTGGSVSTLTIQRTQQEDSAVYLCASSLKLAGFYEQYFGPGTRLTVT.

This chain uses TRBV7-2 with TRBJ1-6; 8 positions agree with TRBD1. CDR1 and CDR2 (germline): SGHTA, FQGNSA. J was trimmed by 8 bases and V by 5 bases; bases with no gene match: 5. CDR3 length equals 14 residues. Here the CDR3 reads CASSHTGGDSPLHF. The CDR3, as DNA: TGTGCCAGCAGCCACACAGGGGGTGATTCACCCCTCCACTTT.

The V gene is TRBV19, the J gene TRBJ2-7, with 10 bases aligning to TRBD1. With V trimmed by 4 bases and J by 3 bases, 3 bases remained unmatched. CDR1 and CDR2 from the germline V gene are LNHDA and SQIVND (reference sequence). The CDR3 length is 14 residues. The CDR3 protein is CASSRGDRGYEQYF. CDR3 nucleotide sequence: TGTGCCAGTAGTAGGGGGGACAGGGGCTACGAGCAGTACTTC.

DNA for the CDR3: TGTGCCCTAAGGACAGATCCAGCCGGGGAGCTGTTTTTT. Its protein is CALRTDPAGELFF. The chain couples TRBV10-3 to TRBJ2-2, with D possibly TRBD1 on 6 matching bases. The CDR3 is made up of 13 amino acids. Germline loops: CDR1 ENHRY, CDR2 SYGVKD. V lost 11 bases to trimming and J lost 6 bases, with 16 bases between them.

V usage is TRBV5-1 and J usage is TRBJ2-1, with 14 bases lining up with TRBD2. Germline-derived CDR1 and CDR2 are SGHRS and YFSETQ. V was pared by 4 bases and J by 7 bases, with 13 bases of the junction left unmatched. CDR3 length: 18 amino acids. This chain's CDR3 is CASSRRLAGGPVANEQFF. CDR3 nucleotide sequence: TGCGCCAGCAGCCGCCGACTAGCGGGAGGGCCGGTAGCAAATGAGCAGTTCTTC.

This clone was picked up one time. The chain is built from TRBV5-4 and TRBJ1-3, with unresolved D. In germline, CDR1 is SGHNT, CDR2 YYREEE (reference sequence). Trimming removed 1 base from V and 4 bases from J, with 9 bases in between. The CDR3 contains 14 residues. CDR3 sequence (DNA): TGTGCCAGCAGCTTGATGGGAGACGGAAACACCATATATTTT. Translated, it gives CASSLMGDGNTIYF.

DNA of the CDR3: TGTGCCACCAGTGACCAGACGGGGAGCACAGATACGCAGTATTTT. Amino acid sequence: CATSDQTGSTDTQYF. The chain employs TRBV24-1 and TRBJ2-3, with D perhaps TRBD2 (5 bases). CDR1 is KGHDR and CDR2 is SFDVKD in the germline V gene. The CDR3 spans 15 residues. Trimming pared 4 bases from V and 0 bases from J, leaving 10 bases between.

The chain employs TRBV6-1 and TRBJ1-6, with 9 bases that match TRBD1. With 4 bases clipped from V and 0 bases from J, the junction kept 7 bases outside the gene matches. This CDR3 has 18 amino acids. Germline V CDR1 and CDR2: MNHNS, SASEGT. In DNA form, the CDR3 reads TGTGCCAGCAGTGCCGGGACAGGGCGCATCTCCTATAATTCACCCCTCCACTTT. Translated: CASSAGTGRISYNSPLHF.